This paragraph reports one T cell receptor beta chain. What it binds is not known. This sample was taken from a study of T cell responses to AZD1222 COVID-19 vaccine. From germline, CDR1 is SGHNT and CDR2 YYREEE (reference sequence). The CDR3 covers 15 residues. V was pared by 4 bases and J by 0 bases, with 6 bases of the junction left unmatched. TCRdb's copy holds only in-frame clones and misses some; the assay was immunoSEQ multiplex PCR. This table holds some 150,000 clones, around 89% found once. General observations from the study: Females made up more of the donors, who were largely white British, and clonal diversity may have come out too low.

This specimen consisted of peripheral blood, obtained on day 0 of AZD1222 vaccination. This sequence joins TRBV5-4 and TRBJ1-1; TRBD1 agrees at 7 bases. This clonotype originated in an adult in good health. Written as DNA, the CDR3 is TGTGCCAGCAGCATTGGACAGGTCTTGAACACTGAAGCTTTCTTT. Residues: CASSIGQVLNTEAFF.